The next 3 T cell receptor beta chains were all read from a single sample in a study of blood T cells in healthy people across ages. Through a sample-barcoded 5' primer and a J-beta primer mix, a second PCR was run for 7 to 11 cycles. TCRdb re-analysed the 5' RACE reads in MiXCR, keeping a single row per CDR3 protein. The sample lists roughly 680,000 distinct CDR3 sequences; under 65% were seen once. The sequencing sample was made of blood. The receptors were sampled from a woman over 75 in good health.

This clonotype was recorded only once. V and J are TRBV7-2 and TRBJ2-5, with a weak D call TRBD1 (5 bases). The CDR3 has 14 residues. The germline V gene encodes CDR1 SGHTA and CDR2 FQGNSA. The ends were cut back, 5 bases at V and 3 bases at J, with 13 bases in the middle. CDR3 coding DNA: TGTGCCAGCAGCCGAAGACAAGGGGAAGAGACCCAGTACTTC. Its translation is CASSRRQGEETQYF.

This clonotype was found many times. The chain joins TRBV12-3 or TRBV12-4 to TRBJ2-3, with D possibly TRBD1 on 6 matching bases. V was pared by 5 bases and J by 2 bases, with 8 bases between. The CDR3 has 13 residues. Here the CDR3 reads CASSGQITDTQYF. CDR3 in DNA: TGTGCCAGCAGTGGACAGATCACAGATACGCAGTATTTT.

The J gene is TRBJ1-1, the V gene TRBV12-3 or TRBV12-4, with a tentative D call TRBD1 (5 bases). The CDR3 runs 12 residues. V was clipped by 5 bases and J by 11 bases, with 15 bases between them. CDR3 sequence (DNA): TGTGCCAGCAGTCCTCTGGGGGGAGAGGCTTTCTTT. Its translation: CASSPLGGEAFF.